This T cell receptor beta chain is drawn from a study of cytomegalovirus exposure and HLA in healthy donors. Study-level findings and limits: TCR beta sequences reportedly predicted most subjects' HLA-A and HLA-B alleles accurately. TCR beta chains numbering about 160 were designated cytomegalovirus-associated.

The V end was cut by 4 bases, the J end by 3 bases, with 12 bases between. The length of the CDR3 is 15 residues. Germline CDR1 is MNHEY and CDR2 is SVGAGI. 60 Vbeta and 13 Jbeta primers were used in PCR. Generated by immunoSEQ multiplex PCR, the TCRdb table keeps only in-frame clones and is missing some. The table lists 100,000 to 150,000 clones, approximately 84% of them singletons, with about 1.5% in the top ten. To note about this clone: The antigen is unknown.

The sequence came from a woman under 30 in good health and CMV-seronegative. This chain joins TRBV6-5 and TRBJ2-2; tentative D call: TRBD2 (7 bases). What was sequenced was PBMCs. The CDR3 sequence is CASSWEGGDTGELFF. Written as DNA, the CDR3 is TGTGCCAGCAGTTGGGAGGGGGGGGACACCGGGGAGCTGTTTTTT.